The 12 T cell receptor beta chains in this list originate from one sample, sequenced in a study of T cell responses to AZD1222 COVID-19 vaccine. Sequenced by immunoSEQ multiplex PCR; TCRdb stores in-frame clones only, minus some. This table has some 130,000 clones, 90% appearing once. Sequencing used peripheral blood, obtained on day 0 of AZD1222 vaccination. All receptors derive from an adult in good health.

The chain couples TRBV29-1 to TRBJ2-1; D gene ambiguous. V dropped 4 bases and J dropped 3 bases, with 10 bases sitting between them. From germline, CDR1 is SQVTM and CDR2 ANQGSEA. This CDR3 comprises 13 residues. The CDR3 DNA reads TGCAGCGTTGCAGCAGACGTCTACAATGAGCAGTTCTTC. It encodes CSVAADVYNEQFF.

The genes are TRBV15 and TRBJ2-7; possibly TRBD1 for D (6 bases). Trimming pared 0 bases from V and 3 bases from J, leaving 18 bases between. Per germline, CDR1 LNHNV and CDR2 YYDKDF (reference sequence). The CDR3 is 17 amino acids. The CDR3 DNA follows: TGTGCCACCAGCAGAGATCAGGGGCAGGGTCTGGTCTACGAGCAGTACTTC. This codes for CATSRDQGQGLVYEQYF.

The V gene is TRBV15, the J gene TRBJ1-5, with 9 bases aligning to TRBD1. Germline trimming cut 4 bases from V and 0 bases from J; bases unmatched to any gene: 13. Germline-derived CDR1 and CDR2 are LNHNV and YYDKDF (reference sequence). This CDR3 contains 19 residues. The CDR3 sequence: CATSKTGQGLVLSNQPQHF. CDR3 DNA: TGTGCCACCAGCAAAACGGGACAGGGCCTTGTTCTTAGCAATCAGCCCCAGCATTTT.

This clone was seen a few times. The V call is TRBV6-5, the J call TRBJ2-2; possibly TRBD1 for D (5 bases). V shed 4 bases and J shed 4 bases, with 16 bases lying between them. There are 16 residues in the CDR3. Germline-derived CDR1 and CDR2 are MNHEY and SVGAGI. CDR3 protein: CASSFRTVGPTGELFF. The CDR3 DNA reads TGTGCCAGCAGTTTCCGGACGGTGGGGCCCACCGGGGAGCTGTTTTTT.

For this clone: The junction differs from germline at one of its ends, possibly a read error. The CDR3 coding sequence is TGTGCTAGCAGCCCCCACCGGGGGAATCAGCCCCAGCATTTT. Translating it yields CASSPHRGNQPQHF. This chain links TRBV7-7 with TRBJ1-5; TRBD1 is a possible D gene (5 bases). CDR3 length: 14 amino acids. The V gene's germline CDR1 is SSHAT and CDR2 FNYEAQ (reference sequence).

CDR3: CASSFLRGTGGGSYEQYF. The CDR3 DNA is TGTGCCAGCAGTTTTCTTCGTGGAACCGGGGGGGGTTCCTACGAGCAGTACTTC. This chain links TRBV28 with TRBJ2-7; 8 bases fit TRBD2. The germline V gene has CDR1 MDHEN and CDR2 SYDVKM. With V trimmed by 3 bases and J by 1 base, 14 bases remained unmatched. This CDR3 has 18 amino acids.

The DNA of the CDR3 is TGCAGCGTTGAAGGGAAGGGACAGGGGATAGGTGGCTACACCTTC. Amino acid sequence: CSVEGKGQGIGGYTF. This sequence joins TRBV29-1 and TRBJ1-2, with 10 bases matching TRBD1. The CDR3 has 15 residues. Losses at the gene ends were 1 base for V and 7 bases for J; bases not matched to a gene: 9. Germline lookup yields CDR1 SQVTM and CDR2 ANQGSEA. The whole variable domain, remainder taken from reference TRBV29-1 and TRBJ1-2, is SAVISQKPSRDICQRGTSLTIQCQVDSQVTMMFWYRQQPGQSLTLIATANQGSEATYESGFVIDKFPISRPNLTFSTLTVSNMSPEDSSIYLCSVEGKGQGIGGYTFGSGTRLTVV.

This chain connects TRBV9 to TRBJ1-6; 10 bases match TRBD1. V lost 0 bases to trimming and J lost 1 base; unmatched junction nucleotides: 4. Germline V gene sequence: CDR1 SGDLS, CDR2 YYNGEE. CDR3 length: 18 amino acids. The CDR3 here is CASSVDGQGGSYNSPLHF. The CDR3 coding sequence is TGTGCCAGCAGCGTAGACGGACAGGGGGGGTCCTATAATTCACCCCTCCACTTT.

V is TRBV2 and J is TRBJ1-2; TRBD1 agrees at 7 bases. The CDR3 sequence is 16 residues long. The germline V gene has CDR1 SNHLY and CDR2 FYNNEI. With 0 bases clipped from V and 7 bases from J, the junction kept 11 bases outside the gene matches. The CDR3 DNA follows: TGTGCCAGCAGTGAAGCTGGATGGGCAGGGGGAGGTGGCTACACCTTC. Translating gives CASSEAGWAGGGGYTF.

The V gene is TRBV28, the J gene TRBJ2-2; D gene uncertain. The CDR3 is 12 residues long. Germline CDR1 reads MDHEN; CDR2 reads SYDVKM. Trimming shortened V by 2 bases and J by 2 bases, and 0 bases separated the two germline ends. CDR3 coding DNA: TGTGCCAGCAGTTTAAACACCGGGGAGCTGTTTTTT. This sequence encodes CASSLNTGELFF.

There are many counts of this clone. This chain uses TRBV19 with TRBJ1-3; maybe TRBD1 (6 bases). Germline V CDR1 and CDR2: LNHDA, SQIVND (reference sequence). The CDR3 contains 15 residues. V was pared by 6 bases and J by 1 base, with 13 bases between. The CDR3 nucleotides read TGTGCCAGTAGGTGGACAGACAGTTCTGGAAACACCATATATTTT. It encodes CASRWTDSSGNTIYF.

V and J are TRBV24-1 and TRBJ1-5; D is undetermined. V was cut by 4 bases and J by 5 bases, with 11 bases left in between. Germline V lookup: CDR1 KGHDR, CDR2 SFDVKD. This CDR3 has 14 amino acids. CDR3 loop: CATSEGITYQPQHF. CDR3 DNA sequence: TGTGCCACCAGTGAGGGGATCACGTATCAGCCCCAGCATTTT.